This T cell receptor (beta chain) was sequenced for a study of control samples from healthy donors and cancer patients. From germline, CDR1 is WNHNN and CDR2 SYGVQD (reference sequence). The CDR3 contains 15 residues. Trimming removed 3 bases at V and 5 bases at J, with 17 bases between. Produced via immunoSEQ multiplex PCR; TCRdb's table is partial and in-frame only. The sample yields 400,000 to 450,000 clones, 75% to 95% seen once. Sequenced sample: PBMCs. V is TRBV10-1 and J is TRBJ2-7; D may be TRBD1 (6 bases). This sequence originates from a middle-aged man with head and neck cancer. The CDR3, as DNA: TGCGCCAGCAGTGAAGGCGGCAGGGGCAGCCACGAGCAGTACTTC. Amino acids: CASSEGGRGSHEQYF.